One T cell receptor (beta chain) is described in this entry. What it binds is not known. The data stem from a study of Ad26.COV2.S vaccination and SARS-CoV-2 variants. General study findings and limits: With respect to non-spike TCR breadth, vaccine and placebo recipients were similar.

The assay was immunoSEQ multiplex PCR, and TCRdb's table has in-frame clones only and misses some. The table lists roughly 350,000 clones, roughly 84% of them singletons. The treatment is: around 19 received Ad26.COV2.S at low or high dose, single or two shots; five or six received placebo; per-sample allocation not given. After the first vaccine or placebo injection, samples were drawn on day 63. This person who donated was an adult of 18-55 years in Boston. The CDR3 totals 11 residues. The V and J ends lost 6 bases and 13 bases, in that order; junction bases with no gene match: 5. The sequence was obtained from a person between 18 and 59 years old who received the Ad26.COV2.S COVID-19 vaccine or a placebo. The sample in question was peripheral blood, obtained in a trial of Ad26.COV2.S vaccine versus placebo. The rearrangement links TRBV12-3 or TRBV12-4 to TRBJ1-4; 7 positions agree with TRBD1. This CDR3 reads CASSLRDRLFF. CDR3 coding DNA: TGTGCCAGCAGCCTCCGGGACAGACTGTTTTTT.